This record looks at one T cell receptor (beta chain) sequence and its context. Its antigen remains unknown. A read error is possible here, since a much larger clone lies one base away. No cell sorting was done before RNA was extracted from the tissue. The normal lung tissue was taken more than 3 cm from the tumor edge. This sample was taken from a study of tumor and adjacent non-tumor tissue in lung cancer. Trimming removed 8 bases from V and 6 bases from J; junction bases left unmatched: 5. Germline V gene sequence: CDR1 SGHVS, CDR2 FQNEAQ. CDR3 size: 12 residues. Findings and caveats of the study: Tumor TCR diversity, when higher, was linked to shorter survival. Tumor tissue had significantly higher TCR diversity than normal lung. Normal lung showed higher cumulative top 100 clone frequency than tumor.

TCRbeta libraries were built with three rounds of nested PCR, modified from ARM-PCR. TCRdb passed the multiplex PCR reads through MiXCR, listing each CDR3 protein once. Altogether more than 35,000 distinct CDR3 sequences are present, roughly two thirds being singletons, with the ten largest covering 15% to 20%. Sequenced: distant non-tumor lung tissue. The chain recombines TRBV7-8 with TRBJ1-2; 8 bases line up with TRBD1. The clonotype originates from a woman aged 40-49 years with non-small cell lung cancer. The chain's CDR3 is CASGPDRDGYTF. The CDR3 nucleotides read TGTGCCAGCGGCCCGGACAGGGATGGCTACACCTTC.